This is a list of T cell receptor beta chains from one sample in a study of cytomegalovirus exposure and HLA in healthy donors. Repertoires were generated with immunoSEQ multiplex PCR, while TCRdb's copy carries only in-frame clones and drops some. There are roughly 120,000 clones in the sample; about 72% occur only once, and roughly a sixth lies in the top ten. The sequenced sample was PBMCs. These receptors all stem from a man aged 45-65 years in good health and CMV-seropositive. Each CDR3 is given with its conserved first and last residue. Fields, in order: J gene, clone size, V gene, D gene, CDR3 DNA, CDR3 protein. The D gene is left open where the match is weak. Where a row states a size, it is once, few, many or the class of an expanded clone; other rows omit it.

TRBJ1-2 | NA | TRBV18 | NA | TGTGCCAGCTCACCAGGAGCCGTTAACTATGGCTACACCTTC | CASSPGAVNYGYTF
TRBJ2-6 | NA | TRBV10-3 | NA | TGTGCCATCAGTGCAGGGTCTGGGGCCAACGTCCTGACTTTC | CAISAGSGANVLTF
TRBJ2-3 | NA | TRBV7-9 | TRBD2 | TGTGCCAGCAGCTTAGGATCGGGCGGGAGCCGAGCAGATACGCAGTATTTT | CASSLGSGGSRADTQYF
TRBJ1-5 | NA | TRBV10-2 | TRBD1 | TGCGCCAGCAGGGTGGACAGGGCAATTAGCAATCAGCCCCAGCATTTT | CASRVDRAISNQPQHF
TRBJ1-2 | NA | TRBV21-1 | NA | TGTGCCAGCAGCCCTAAAGAGAACAGGGTTATAGGGAACTATGGCTACACCTTC | CASSPKENRVIGNYGYTF
TRBJ2-7 | NA | TRBV28 | NA | TGTGCCAGCAACACTGGGACTGCTGTTAAGAAGCAGTACTTC | CASNTGTAVKKQYF
TRBJ2-3 | NA | TRBV11-2 | NA | TGTGCCGGCGGGCAGGGGTACACAGATACGCAGTATTTT | CAGGQGYTDTQYF
TRBJ1-6 | NA | TRBV7-9 | TRBD1 | TGTGCCAGCAGCCAAACCGGGACAGGCCATTCACCCCTCCACTTT | CASSQTGTGHSPLHF
TRBJ1-4 | NA | TRBV19 | NA | TGTGCCAGTAGCTCCCTAAATACAGGGTTTAATGAAAAACTGTTTTTT | CASSSLNTGFNEKLFF
TRBJ1-1 | NA | TRBV4-1 | NA | TGCGCCAGCAGCGATGACACGATGAACACTGAAGCTTTCTTT | CASSDDTMNTEAFF
TRBJ2-7 | NA | TRBV9 | TRBD1 | TGTGCCAGCAGCGTCGGACAGGGGGGAACCTACGAGCAGTACTTC | CASSVGQGGTYEQYF
TRBJ2-5 | NA | TRBV7-2 | TRBD2 | TGTGCCAGCAGCCGGGGACTAGCGGGGGCAGAGACCCAGTACTTC | CASSRGLAGAETQYF
TRBJ1-2 | NA | TRBV7-2 | NA | TGTGCCAGCAGCTCGACCCGCCTGACTGGTGGCTACACCTTC | CASSSTRLTGGYTF
TRBJ2-1 | once | TRBV6-5 | TRBD1 | TGTGCCAGCAGATCGGACAGGGGCACCTACAATGAGCAGTTCTTC | CASRSDRGTYNEQFF
TRBJ2-7 | NA | TRBV7-6 | NA | TGTGCCAGCAGCCCAGAGGCAGGGGAAACCTACGAGCAGTACTTC | CASSPEAGETYEQYF
TRBJ1-5 | NA | TRBV6-4 | TRBD1 | TGTGCCAGCAGAGCCCCCGAGACAGGGGAAAGTCAGCCCCAGCATTTT | CASRAPETGESQPQHF
TRBJ1-1 | NA | TRBV6-5 | NA | NA | CASSGTDDRKLSF
TRBJ1-5 | NA | TRBV11-2 | NA | TGTGCCAGCAGCTTGCAGAGGCATCAGCCCCAGCATTTT | CASSLQRHQPQHF
TRBJ1-1 | NA | TRBV6-5 | NA | TGTGCCAGCAGCCAGGGGATGAACACTGAAGCTTTCTTT | CASSQGMNTEAFF
TRBJ1-1 | NA | TRBV7-9 | NA | TGTGCCAGCAGCCAAAGGACAGTACCGAACACTGAAGCTTTCTTT | CASSQRTVPNTEAFF
TRBJ1-1 | NA | TRBV5-1 | NA | TGCGCCAGCAGCTTGGGTGGAGCCACTGAAGCTTTCTTT | CASSLGGATEAFF
TRBJ1-2 | NA | TRBV25-1 | TRBD1 | TGTGCCAGCAGTGCACAGGGGAGTGGCTACACCTTC | CASSAQGSGYTF
TRBJ1-1 | NA | TRBV28 | NA | TGTGCCAGCAGTTTAGGGGGCTTGAACACTGAAGCTTTCTTT | CASSLGGLNTEAFF
TRBJ2-1 | NA | TRBV5-4 | TRBD2 | TGTGCCAGCAGCCTTGAGGGAGCGGGAGGTAGTCTCTTC | CASSLEGAGGSLF
TRBJ1-5 | NA | TRBV18 | NA | TGTGCCAGCTCAACTGGCAGGAGCAATCAGCCCCAGCATTTT | CASSTGRSNQPQHF
TRBJ2-7 | NA | TRBV18 | TRBD1 | TGTGCCAGCTCAGTAACGGGACAGGGGCTGTACTTC | CASSVTGQGLYF
TRBJ2-1 | NA | TRBV11-2 | TRBD2 | TGTGCCAGCAGTGTTGCGGGAGGGCCCAGCAATGAGCAGTTCTTC | CASSVAGGPSNEQFF
TRBJ2-7 | once | TRBV7-9 | NA | TGTTCCAGCACCACCGGGTCGGGGGGCCCCTACGAGCAGTACTTC | CSSTTGSGGPYEQYF
TRBJ1-1 | NA | TRBV5-1 | TRBD1 | TGCGCCAGCAGCGCGCAGGGGGTTACGAACACTGAAGCTTTCTTT | CASSAQGVTNTEAFF
TRBJ1-2 | NA | TRBV18 | NA | TGTGCCAGCTCACCACCCGCGGGGATCGGTTATGGCTACACCTTC | CASSPPAGIGYGYTF
TRBJ2-2 | NA | TRBV19 | NA | TGTGCCAGTAGTATCTGGAACACCGGGGAGCTGTTTTTT | CASSIWNTGELFF
TRBJ2-5 | NA | TRBV11-3 | TRBD1 | TGTGCCAGCAGCTCAACCGGGACAGGAGGCGAGACCCAGTACTTC | CASSSTGTGGETQYF
TRBJ1-2 | NA | TRBV19 | TRBD1 | TGTGCCAGTAGTATGCCCGCCGCCGGGACAGGGTATTTTGGCTACACCTTC | CASSMPAAGTGYFGYTF
TRBJ2-5 | NA | TRBV11-2 | NA | TGTGCCAGCAGTCCTACATGGCGCGGACAAGAGACCCAGTACTTC | CASSPTWRGQETQYF
TRBJ2-5 | NA | TRBV4-1 | TRBD1 | TGCGCCAGCAGCCAAGGGGGGGCCGGACAGGGAACGAGGGAGACCCAGTACTTC | CASSQGGAGQGTRETQYF
TRBJ2-6 | once | TRBV6-1 | NA | TGTGCCAGCAGCCTACTAGCTTCCGGGGCCAACGTCCTGACTTTC | CASSLLASGANVLTF
TRBJ1-6 | NA | TRBV4-2 | NA | TGTGCCAGCAGCCAACCCTCCGCGGGGGCCCTCCACTTT | CASSQPSAGALHF
TRBJ1-2 | NA | TRBV5-1 | NA | TGCGCCAGCAGCTTGGAGGTCGGCGGTGGCTACACCTTC | CASSLEVGGGYTF
TRBJ2-3 | few | TRBV6-6 | TRBD1 | TGTGCCAGCAGCAAACAGGGGGGATTGGCAGATACGCAGTATTTT | CASSKQGGLADTQYF
TRBJ2-7 | NA | TRBV6-6 | TRBD1 | TGTGCCAGCAACGCTCCGGGACAGGTGTACGAGCAGTACTTC | CASNAPGQVYEQYF
TRBJ2-1 | NA | TRBV7-9 | TRBD1 | TGTGCCAGCAGCCACCCGGGACAGGGGGTCAATGAGCAGTTCTTC | CASSHPGQGVNEQFF
TRBJ1-2 | NA | TRBV4-2 | NA | TGTGCCAGCAGCCAGGGCAGGGGAGAGTACTATGGCTACACCTTC | CASSQGRGEYYGYTF
TRBJ2-2 | NA | TRBV27 | TRBD2 | TGTGCCAGCTCATCCGGGGGGGCCGGAACCGGGGAGCTGTTTTTT | CASSSGGAGTGELFF
TRBJ2-7 | NA | TRBV9 | NA | TGTGCCAGCAGCGTAGGGGGGACTGCTAGCTACGAGCAGTACTTC | CASSVGGTASYEQYF
TRBJ2-2 | NA | TRBV18 | NA | TGTGCCAGCTCACCAGCAGACACCGGGGAGCTGTTTTTT | CASSPADTGELFF
TRBJ2-7 | NA | TRBV7-2 | TRBD2 | TGTGCCAGCAGCTCGGGGGGTGGCGGGAGGTCTGGCGAGCAGTACTTC | CASSSGGGGRSGEQYF